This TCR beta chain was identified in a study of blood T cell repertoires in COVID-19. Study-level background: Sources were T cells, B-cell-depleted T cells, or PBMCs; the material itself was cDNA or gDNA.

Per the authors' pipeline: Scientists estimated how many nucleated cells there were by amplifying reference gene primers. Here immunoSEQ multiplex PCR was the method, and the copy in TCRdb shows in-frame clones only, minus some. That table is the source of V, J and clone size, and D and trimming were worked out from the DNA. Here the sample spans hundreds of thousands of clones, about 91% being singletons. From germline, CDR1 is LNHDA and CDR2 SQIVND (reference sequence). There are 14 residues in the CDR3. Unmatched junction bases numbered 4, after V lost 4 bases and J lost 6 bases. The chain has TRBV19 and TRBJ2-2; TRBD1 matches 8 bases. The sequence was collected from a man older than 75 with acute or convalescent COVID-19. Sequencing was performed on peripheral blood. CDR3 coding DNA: TGTGCCAGTAGTACCCACAGGGGGGCCGGGGAGCTGTTTTTT. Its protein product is CASSTHRGAGELFF. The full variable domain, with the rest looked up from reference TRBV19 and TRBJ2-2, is DGGITQSPKYLFRKEGQNVTLSCEQNLNHDAMYWYRQDPGQGLRLIYYSQIVNDFQKGDIAEGYSVSREKKESFPLTVTSAQKNPTAFYLCASSTHRGAGELFFGEGSRLTVL.